Each of the 11 T cell receptor beta chains below was sequenced from the same sample in a study of early T cells in non-severe SARS-CoV-2 infection. TCRdb passed the 5' RACE reads through MiXCR, listing each CDR3 protein once. The data hold some 62,000 distinct CDR3 sequences, with 7% to 10% observed a single time. The sample consisted of whole blood, taken at baseline. The receptors were sampled from an adult who was a healthcare worker with PCR-confirmed SARS-CoV-2 infection or an uninfected control (not recorded which).

CDR3 DNA sequence: TGTGCCAGCAGCTTATCGTACGATATGAACACCGGGGAGCTGTTTTTT. Its protein product is CASSLSYDMNTGELFF. The J gene is TRBJ2-2, the V gene TRBV7-9, with no clear D. This CDR3 contains 16 residues. CDR1 and CDR2 from the germline V gene are SEHNR and FQNEAQ (reference sequence). V lost 2 bases, J lost 1 base, and 11 bases lay in between.

The CDR3 loop reads CASSSRVSIQYF. In DNA form, the CDR3 reads TGTGCCAGCAGTTCGCGGGTATCTATTCAGTACTTC. The rearrangement joins TRBV12-3 or TRBV12-4 to TRBJ2-4, with D maybe TRBD2 (5 bases). CDR3 length equals 12 residues. Trimming took 4 bases from V and 10 from J, leaving 11 bases between them.

At least ten counts were recorded for this clonotype. The J gene is TRBJ2-7, the V gene TRBV7-9, with 9 bases identical to TRBD1. The CDR3 length is 14 residues. J lost 6 bases, V lost 5 bases, and 8 bases had no gene match. The germline gives CDR1 SEHNR, CDR2 FQNEAQ (reference sequence). Written as DNA, the CDR3 is TGTGCCAGCAGCGCCCCCCGGACAGGGGCCGAGCAGTACTTC. Amino acids: CASSAPRTGAEQYF.

This clonotype has at least ten counts. The CDR3 loop reads CATVEAFF. The CDR3 nucleotides read TGTGCCACCGTAGAAGCTTTCTTT. The chain joins TRBV24-1 to TRBJ1-1, with unresolved D. V dropped 9 bases and J dropped 8 bases, with 3 bases sitting between them. CDR1 and CDR2 (germline): KGHDR, SFDVKD. The CDR3 has 8 residues.

This clonotype was recorded many times. The gene calls are TRBV12-3 or TRBV12-4 and TRBJ2-2; D is perhaps TRBD1 (6 bases). V lost 0 bases and J 4 bases, leaving 6 bases between the germline ends. This CDR3 spans 14 amino acids. The CDR3 region is CASSLAGGTGELFF. CDR3 coding DNA: TGTGCCAGCAGTTTAGCAGGGGGCACCGGGGAGCTGTTTTTT.

The rearrangement joins TRBV11-2 to TRBJ2-5, with 13 bases fitting TRBD2. Germline lookup yields CDR1 SGHAT and CDR2 FQNNGV. CDR3 size: 17 residues. V lost 2 bases to trimming and J lost 5 bases; unmatched junction nucleotides: 8. As DNA, the CDR3 is TGTGCCAGCAGCTTAAGACTAGCGGGAGGCCGTTTGGAGACCCAGTACTTC. This encodes CASSLRLAGGRLETQYF.

This clonotype was found a few times. This sequence joins TRBV7-9 and TRBJ2-1, with 10 bases fitting TRBD2. J was trimmed by 8 bases and V by 0 bases; bases with no gene match: 7. Germline V gene data show CDR1 as SEHNR and CDR2 as FQNEAQ (reference sequence). This CDR3 contains 16 residues. The CDR3 sequence: CASSLALAGDRDEQFF. DNA of the CDR3: TGTGCCAGCAGCTTAGCGCTAGCGGGAGATAGGGATGAGCAGTTCTTC.

This clonotype was detected many times. This chain uses TRBV6-6 with TRBJ2-4, with D perhaps assigned TRBD1 or TRBD2 (5 bases each). Germline V gives CDR1 MNHNY, CDR2 SVGAGI (reference sequence). This CDR3 comprises 17 residues. Trimming cost V 7 bases and J 0 bases, with 19 bases left between them. The CDR3 is CASTGRSGPLAKNIQYF. The CDR3 nucleotides are TGTGCCAGCACTGGCAGGTCGGGACCTCTAGCCAAAAACATTCAGTACTTC.

Here the CDR3 DNA reads TGTGCCAGCAGCCTTCCCAGCTCTGGGGCCAACGTCCTGACTTTC. It codes for CASSLPSSGANVLTF. The gene calls are TRBV13 and TRBJ2-6; D call uncertain. This CDR3 spans 15 amino acids. The germline CDR1 and CDR2 sequences are PRHDT and FYEKMQ (reference sequence). V dropped 5 bases and J dropped 0 bases, with 8 bases sitting between them.

CDR3 DNA sequence: TGTGCCAGCAGCTTTCCCAGCGCACCCCCGTTCTTC. It yields the protein CASSFPSAPPFF. The chain is built from TRBV3-1 and TRBJ2-1; D not resolved. The V and J ends lost 5 bases and 15 bases respectively, with 17 bases between them. This CDR3 spans 12 amino acids. Germline CDR1 reads LGHDT; CDR2 reads YNNKEL (reference sequence).

This clonotype was detected only a few times. V is TRBV11-2 and J is TRBJ2-3, with D unclear. Germline-derived CDR1 and CDR2 are SGHAT and FQNNGV. This CDR3 contains 15 residues. The V gene lost 0 bases and the J gene lost 2 bases, with 9 bases spanning the gap. CDR3: CASSLESVYTDTQYF. The CDR3, as DNA: TGTGCCAGCAGCTTAGAGTCCGTATACACAGATACGCAGTATTTT.